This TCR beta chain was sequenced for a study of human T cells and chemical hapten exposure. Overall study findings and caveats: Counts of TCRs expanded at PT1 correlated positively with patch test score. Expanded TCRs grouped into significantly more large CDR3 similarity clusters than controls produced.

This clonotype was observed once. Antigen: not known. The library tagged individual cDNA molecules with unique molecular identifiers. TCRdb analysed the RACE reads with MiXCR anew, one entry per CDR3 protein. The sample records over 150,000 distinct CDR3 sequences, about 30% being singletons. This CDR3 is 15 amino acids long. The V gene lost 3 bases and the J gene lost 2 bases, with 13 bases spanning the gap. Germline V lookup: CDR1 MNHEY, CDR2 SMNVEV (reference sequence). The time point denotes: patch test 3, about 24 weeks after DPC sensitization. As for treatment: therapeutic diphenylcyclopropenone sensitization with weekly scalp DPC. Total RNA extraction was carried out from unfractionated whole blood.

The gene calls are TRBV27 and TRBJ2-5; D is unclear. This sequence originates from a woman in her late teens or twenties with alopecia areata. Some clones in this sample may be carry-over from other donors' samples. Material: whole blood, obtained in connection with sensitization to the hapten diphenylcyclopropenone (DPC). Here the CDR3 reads CASSFVAVSQETQYF. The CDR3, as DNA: TGTGCCAGCAGTTTTGTCGCAGTCTCACAAGAGACCCAGTACTTC.